This record looks at one TCR beta chain sequence and its context. The sample comes from a study of long-term antiretroviral therapy in people with HIV. Investigators performed immunoSEQ version v3.0 at survey level. Only in-frame clones appear in the TCRdb table, and some are missing; sequencing was by immunoSEQ multiplex PCR. In the table there are 25,000 to 35,000 clones, 91% of which are singletons. V gave up 10 bases and J gave up 5 bases; unmatched junction bases: 7. Germline V gene sequence: CDR1 SNHLY, CDR2 FYNNEI. This CDR3 spans 12 amino acids. V usage is TRBV2 and J usage is TRBJ2-5; 7 bases are a match to TRBD2. This specimen was unsorted PBMCs, taken 3.1 years after starting antiretroviral therapy. The receptor's source is a man between 18 and 29 years old with HIV. The CDR3 here is CATSARGETQYF. The CDR3 DNA reads TGTGCCACCTCCGCGCGGGGGGAGACCCAGTACTTC.